This TCR beta chain is drawn from a study of vaccination and CD4 T cells after COVID-19. Study background: Spike peptides, overlapping and drawn from SARS-CoV-2, HCoV-NL63, HCoV-OC43 and HCoV-229E, were used to stimulate cells.

Study observations and caveats: It was observed that, in convalescent patients, a median about 83% of reactive clones arose only post-vaccination.

Trimming took 3 bases from V and 5 from J, leaving 6 bases between them. The length of the CDR3 is 11 residues. Germline CDR1 is DFQATT and CDR2 is SNEGSKA (reference sequence). Treatment described: approximately nine-day PBMC culture with coronavirus spike peptide pools or control peptides (ViraFEST assay). Prior to the COVID-19 pandemic (2011-2018), the unexposed donor's CD4+ T cells were collected. After expanding antigen-specific T cells with peptide pools, ViraFEST sequenced their TCRs. The medium had half its volume replaced with fresh IL-2 medium on days 3 and 7. The Oncomine TCR Beta short-read assay sequenced DNA from cultured CD4+ T cells. TCRdb independently ran MiXCR on the PCR reads; one entry per CDR3 protein. The repertoire holds around 8,000 distinct CDR3 sequences, with about 48% as singletons. Remarks on this clonotype: Its antigen is not known.

The chain uses TRBV20-1 and TRBJ2-3; D not certain. The specimen was CD4+ T cells from blood, cultured in vitro. This sequence was found in a human donor in good health. The CDR3 nucleotides read TGCAGTGCTAGGGTTGGAGATACGCAGTATTTT. Residues: CSARVGDTQYF.